The 30 T cell receptor beta chains presented below share a single source sample, sequenced in a study of blood T cells in healthy people across ages. Through a sample-barcoded 5' primer and a J-beta primer mix, a second PCR was run for 7 to 11 cycles. TCRdb analysed the 5' RACE reads with MiXCR anew, one entry per CDR3 protein. This sample has roughly 700,000 distinct CDR3 sequences, with around 49% found just once. The sample consisted of blood. The source is a woman aged 60-75 years in good health.

The genes are TRBV7-2 and TRBJ1-1, with 10 bases aligning to TRBD1. The ends lost 5 bases at V and 8 bases at J; junction bases unmatched: 11. The V gene's germline CDR1 is SGHTA and CDR2 FQGNSA. The CDR3 has 15 residues. DNA for the CDR3: TGTGCCAGCAGCACCCGACAGGGGGCTATTCTGGAAGCTTTCTTT. It specifies CASSTRQGAILEAFF.

V usage is TRBV7-9 and J usage is TRBJ2-7; 11 bases agree with TRBD2. Trimming took 4 bases from V and 1 from J; bases not matched to a gene: 6. The germline V gene encodes CDR1 SEHNR and CDR2 FQNEAQ (reference sequence). This CDR3 spans 16 amino acids. Here the CDR3 DNA reads TGTGCCAGCAGCTCTTCTAGCGGGAGGAGGTCCTACGAGCAGTACTTC. Its protein is CASSSSSGRRSYEQYF.

This rearrangement joins TRBV2 to TRBJ2-3; D is undetermined. With 4 bases removed from V and 4 bases from J, the gap between germline ends came to 15 bases. CDR3 length: 15 amino acids. The V gene's germline CDR1 is SNHLY and CDR2 FYNNEI. CDR3 amino acids: CASSGRKKGADTQYF. The CDR3, as DNA: TGTGCCAGCAGTGGTCGGAAGAAAGGAGCAGATACGCAGTATTTT.

There are a few counts of this clonotype. The chain is built from TRBV20-1 and TRBJ1-5; D is perhaps TRBD1 (5 bases). The CDR3 spans 15 residues. Per germline, CDR1 DFQATT and CDR2 SNEGSKA (reference sequence). V was pared by 0 bases and J by 7 bases, with 16 bases between. CDR3 sequence (DNA): TGCAGTGCTAGAGACCCAACGGGGCTCAGGCAGCCCCAGCATTTT. Translating gives CSARDPTGLRQPQHF.

This clonotype was seen more than once but under ten times. The chain is built from TRBV6-1 and TRBJ2-3; no clear D. The germline V and J ends were trimmed by 9 bases and 2 bases, with 24 bases remaining between them. The germline V gene encodes CDR1 MNHNS and CDR2 SASEGT. CDR3 length equals 17 residues. CDR3 bases: TGTGCCAGACCCCCAGCTCGACCCCTTATGAACACAGATACGCAGTATTTT. Translated: CARPPARPLMNTDTQYF.

The V gene is TRBV7-9, the J gene TRBJ2-5, with D tentatively TRBD2 (6 bases). With 4 bases removed from V and 1 base from J, the gap between germline ends came to 16 bases. The germline CDR1 and CDR2 sequences are SEHNR and FQNEAQ (reference sequence). CDR3 length: 16 amino acids. In nucleotides, the CDR3 is TGTGCCAGCAGCTCCCGTGGGGGGACTTCCCAAGAGACCCAGTACTTC. As protein: CASSSRGGTSQETQYF.

The table lists this clonotype with a few counts. V is TRBV7-3 and J is TRBJ2-7; TRBD2 agrees at 7 bases. The germline V gene has CDR1 SGHTA and CDR2 FQGTGA. Trimming at V came to 6 bases and at J to 6 bases, leaving 5 bases not matched to a gene. The CDR3 has 12 amino acids. In DNA form, the CDR3 reads TGTGCCAGCAGTTTAGGCGGGAGCGAGCAGTACTTC. This codes for CASSLGGSEQYF.

V is TRBV4-1 and J is TRBJ2-7; 9 positions agree with TRBD2. Germline CDR1 and CDR2: MGHRA and YSYEKL. With V trimmed by 4 bases and J by 1 base, 8 bases remained unmatched. The CDR3 extends over 16 amino acids. For the CDR3, the DNA is TGCGCCAGCAGCCCCGGAGCGGGAGGTTCTTCCTACGAGCAGTACTTC. It specifies CASSPGAGGSSYEQYF.

A single count supports this clonotype. The gene calls are TRBV7-2 and TRBJ1-2, with a weak D call TRBD1 (6 bases). CDR1 and CDR2 (germline): SGHTA, FQGNSA. The V end was cut by 4 bases, the J end by 8 bases, with 14 bases between. The CDR3 covers 13 residues. The chain's CDR3 is CASSSGAEGGYTF. The CDR3 coding sequence is TGTGCCAGCAGCTCGGGGGCCGAAGGGGGCTACACCTTC. The variable domain in full, with the rest retrieved from reference TRBV7-2 and TRBJ1-2, is GAGVSQSPSNKVTEKGKDVELRCDPISGHTALYWYRQSLGQGLEFLIYFQGNSAPDKSGLPSDRFSAERTGGSVSTLTIQRTQQEDSAVYLCASSSGAEGGYTFGSGTRLTVV.

Notes on this clonotype: The junction and the germline gene differ at one end; a read error may be behind it. This chain joins TRBV4-3 and TRBJ2-1; the match to TRBD2 covers 10 bases. The germline gives CDR1 LGHNA, CDR2 YSLEER. This CDR3 is built from 18 residues. As DNA, the CDR3 is TGCACCAGCAGCCAAGAGTCTCTGGCTAGCGGGGGTTACAATGAGCAGTTCTTC. Its translation is CTSSQESLASGGYNEQFF.

J is TRBJ2-4 and V is TRBV7-9; maybe TRBD2 (6 bases). The assigned J gene may be wrong: the sequence end matches TRBJ2-7 better. The CDR3 runs 15 residues. Germline loops: CDR1 SEHNR, CDR2 FQNEAQ (reference sequence). The CDR3 loop is CASSRISDYQYEQYF. The CDR3 DNA follows: TGTGCCAGCAGCCGAATTTCGGACTACCAGTACGAGCAGTACTTC.

This clonotype occurred a few times. This sequence joins TRBV27 and TRBJ2-5; D is unresolved. Germline V gives CDR1 MNHEY, CDR2 SMNVEV (reference sequence). The CDR3 extends over 11 amino acids. V shed 6 bases and J shed 1 base, with 3 bases lying between them. The CDR3 sequence: CASRTQETQYF. DNA of the CDR3: TGTGCCAGCAGGACCCAAGAGACCCAGTACTTC.

This clonotype was seen ten or more times. This chain uses TRBV5-1 with TRBJ2-7; 10 nucleotides match TRBD1. CDR1 and CDR2 (germline): SGHRS, YFSETQ. J lost 5 bases, V lost 4 bases, and 6 bases had no gene match. The CDR3 has 14 residues. CDR3 DNA: TGCGCCAGCAGCACCGACAGGGGGCATAACGAGCAGTACTTC. It specifies CASSTDRGHNEQYF.

The V call is TRBV7-2, the J call TRBJ2-7; TRBD1 is a possible D gene (5 bases). The CDR3 has 11 amino acids. CDR1 is SGHTA, CDR2 FQGNSA, per germline. Trimming took 4 bases from V and 12 from J, leaving 13 bases between them. The DNA of the CDR3 is TGTGCCAGCAGCTACTACGACAGAGTGTACTTC. Protein product: CASSYYDRVYF.

This clonotype has a count of ten or more. V is TRBV27 and J is TRBJ2-3; a possible D gene is TRBD1 (6 bases). From germline, CDR1 is MNHEY and CDR2 SMNVEV (reference sequence). V was clipped by 2 bases and J by 0 bases, with 12 bases between them. This CDR3 spans 16 amino acids. CDR3 in DNA: TGTGCCAGCAGTTTAAGGGGGAAAACTAGCACAGATACGCAGTATTTT. Its translation: CASSLRGKTSTDTQYF.

The chain uses TRBV6-2 or TRBV6-3 and TRBJ2-7; 7 bases line up with TRBD1. The CDR3 is made up of 14 amino acids. Per germline, CDR1 MNHEY and CDR2 SVGEGT. V was pared by 4 bases and J by 7 bases, with 10 bases of the junction left unmatched. The CDR3 coding sequence is TGTGCCAGCAGTTTAGTAGGGGGCTCGTTGGAGCAGTACTTC. Protein sequence: CASSLVGGSLEQYF.

This clonotype was observed a handful of times. This chain connects TRBV27 to TRBJ2-7, with D possibly being TRBD1 (6 bases). Per germline, CDR1 MNHEY and CDR2 SMNVEV (reference sequence). The CDR3 contains 14 residues. The V and J ends lost 4 bases and 2 bases respectively, with 12 bases between them. The CDR3 region is CASSWDKGPYEQYF. In nucleotides, the CDR3 is TGTGCCAGCAGTTGGGACAAGGGACCCTACGAGCAGTACTTC.

The CDR3 loop is CASSPRLAGRHEQFF. CDR3 DNA: TGTGCCAGCAGTCCCCGACTAGCGGGAAGGCATGAGCAGTTCTTC. The rearrangement uses TRBV27 and TRBJ2-1, with 11 bases identical to TRBD2. The CDR3 extends over 15 amino acids. V gave up 5 bases and J gave up 8 bases; unmatched junction bases: 8. The V gene's germline CDR1 is MNHEY and CDR2 SMNVEV (reference sequence).

This clonotype was counted only a few times. The chain recombines TRBV7-8 with TRBJ2-3; D not certain. CDR3 length: 16 amino acids. V lost 0 bases and J lost 7, with 17 bases in between. CDR1 is SGHVS and CDR2 is FQNEAQ in the germline V gene. The CDR3: CASSLARSSWDHTQYF. CDR3 DNA sequence: TGTGCCAGCAGCTTAGCGAGGAGCAGTTGGGATCATACGCAGTATTTT.

The V and J genes are TRBV6-6 and TRBJ2-1, with a possible D match to TRBD1 (6 bases). The CDR3 spans 15 residues. Germline V gives CDR1 MNHNY, CDR2 SVGAGI (reference sequence). The ends were cut back, 9 bases at V and 0 bases at J, with 15 bases in the middle. The DNA for the CDR3 is TGTGCCAGTTCGCTCCAGGGGACCTCCTACAATGAGCAGTTCTTC. This gives the protein CASSLQGTSYNEQFF.

This clonotype was detected once. This chain connects TRBV3-1 to TRBJ1-2, with D maybe TRBD1 (5 bases). Between the trimmed V and J ends, which lost 1 base and 7 bases, there was a span of 13 bases. CDR3 size: 14 residues. Germline assignment: CDR1 LGHDT and CDR2 YNNKEL (reference sequence). The CDR3 nucleotides are TGTGCCAGCAGCCAAGGGCAGGGCTCGGCTGGCTACACCTTC. This translates into CASSQGQGSAGYTF.

This clonotype was recorded a few times. This chain uses TRBV20-1 with TRBJ2-7; D remains unclear. Germline values: CDR1 DFQATT, CDR2 SNEGSKA (reference sequence). This CDR3 has 11 residues. V lost 3 bases to trimming and J lost 12 bases, with 15 bases between them. This CDR3 is CSASSTPQWYF. The CDR3, as DNA: TGCAGTGCTAGTTCGACACCTCAATGGTACTTC.

The chain has TRBV3-1 and TRBJ2-7; 9 nucleotides agree with TRBD1. Germline trimming cut 0 bases from V and 5 bases from J; bases unmatched to any gene: 8. The CDR3 totals 16 residues. CDR1 LGHDT and CDR2 YNNKEL come from the germline V gene (reference sequence). CDR3 in amino acids: CASSQESGTGSHEQYF. Here the CDR3 DNA reads TGTGCCAGCAGCCAAGAGTCCGGGACAGGGTCCCACGAGCAGTACTTC.

This clonotype was seen only a few times. The rearrangement links TRBV7-8 to TRBJ2-1, with TRBD2 as a possible D gene (6 bases). This CDR3 region has 13 residues. V lost 4 bases and J lost 9, with 13 bases in between. Germline V gene sequence: CDR1 SGHVS, CDR2 FQNEAQ. The CDR3 sequence is CASSSRGKSEQFF. The CDR3 DNA is TGTGCCAGCAGCTCGCGGGGAAAGAGTGAGCAGTTCTTC.

This chain links TRBV11-3 with TRBJ2-1; D is perhaps TRBD1 or TRBD2 (5 bases each). The V end was cut by 5 bases, the J end by 10 bases, with 18 bases between. CDR1 and CDR2 (germline): SGHNT, YENEEA. This CDR3 comprises 14 residues. The DNA of the CDR3 is TGTGCCAGCAGCGGGACCGGGAAGGCCGGGGAGCAGTTCTTC. It encodes CASSGTGKAGEQFF.

The chain carries TRBV6-5 and TRBJ1-1; possible D gene TRBD1, 5 bases. Trimming took off 5 bases at V and 4 bases at J, with 14 bases between the two ends. This CDR3 has 14 residues. Germline values: CDR1 MNHEY, CDR2 SVGAGI. CDR3 loop: CASSPSPGVTEAFF. The CDR3 DNA is TGTGCCAGCAGTCCGTCTCCGGGGGTCACTGAAGCTTTCTTT.

The chain carries TRBV20-1 and TRBJ2-6; D gene unclear. CDR3 length: 13 amino acids. V was pared by 4 bases and J by 0 bases, with 4 bases between. Per the germline V gene, CDR1 is DFQATT and CDR2 is SNEGSKA (reference sequence). The CDR3 sequence is CSATVSGANVLTF. The DNA of the CDR3 is TGCAGTGCTACAGTCTCTGGGGCCAACGTCCTGACTTTC.

This rearrangement joins TRBV6-1 to TRBJ1-2; 8 bases are shared with TRBD1. This CDR3 region has 16 residues. CDR1 MNHNS and CDR2 SASEGT come from the germline V gene. V lost 7 bases and J lost 0; bases outside the gene matches: 10. The CDR3 loop reads CASNSAGGSANYGYTF. The DNA for the CDR3 is TGTGCCAGCAACTCCGCAGGGGGCTCCGCTAACTATGGCTACACCTTC.

This clonotype was seen a few times. This chain uses TRBV10-3 with TRBJ2-1, with TRBD2 matching 8 bases. V shed 11 bases and J 2 bases; nucleotides not matched to a gene: 5. Looked up from germline, CDR1 is ENHRY and CDR2 is SYGVKD. The length of the CDR3 is 13 residues. CDR3 sequence (DNA): TGTGCCTCGCGGGGGGTTCCCTACAATGAGCAGTTCTTC. Encoded protein: CASRGVPYNEQFF.

V and J are TRBV20-1 and TRBJ1-5; D uncertain. The length of the CDR3 is 14 residues. Trimming took off 6 bases at V and 5 bases at J, with 17 bases between the two ends. Germline-derived CDR1 and CDR2 are DFQATT and SNEGSKA (reference sequence). CDR3: CSANKGRLDQPQHF. Written as DNA, the CDR3 is TGCAGTGCAAACAAAGGACGGCTTGATCAGCCCCAGCATTTT.